A single sample is the source of the 15 T cell receptor beta chains below, sequenced in a study of ipilimumab plus nivolumab after autologous stem cell transplantation. Clones were read by immunoSEQ multiplex PCR, and TCRdb kept only the in-frame ones, dropping some. The profile shows roughly 20,000 clones, about 80% of them singletons. This specimen consisted of PBMCs, obtained in a trial of ipilimumab plus nivolumab as post-transplant consolidation. The receptors stem from a male donor with diffuse large B-cell lymphoma.

This clone was counted between two and nine times. The rearrangement joins TRBV4-2 to TRBJ1-2; D not resolved. Germline V gives CDR1 LGHNA, CDR2 YNFKEQ. V lost 3 bases to trimming and J lost 0 bases, with 14 bases between them. There are 16 residues in the CDR3. CDR3 bases: TGTGCCAGCAGCCACCCCGGGGAGAGAGCTAACTATGGCTACACCTTC. This gives the protein CASSHPGERANYGYTF.

This chain joins TRBV4-2 and TRBJ2-7; D is unclear. Germline CDR1 LGHNA, CDR2 YNFKEQ. This CDR3 is built from 16 residues. The V gene lost 0 bases and the J gene lost 2 bases, with 14 bases spanning the gap. The DNA for the CDR3 is TGTGCCAGCAGCCAAGAAAAGTTTGCAGACACCTACGAGCAGTACTTC. Translating it yields CASSQEKFADTYEQYF.

The rearrangement joins TRBV27 to TRBJ2-5; D is uncertain. The V end lost 3 bases, the J end lost 5 bases, and 16 bases lay between the germline ends. The CDR3 sequence is 15 residues long. Germline CDR1 and CDR2: MNHEY and SMNVEV (reference sequence). The CDR3 protein is CASSLDVLGRETQYF. As DNA, the CDR3 is TGTGCCAGCAGTTTGGACGTACTTGGGCGGGAGACCCAGTACTTC.

The V call is TRBV30, the J call TRBJ1-1; TRBD1 matches at 8 bases. Trimming removed 3 bases from V and 2 bases from J; junction bases left unmatched: 11. The CDR3 loop spans 16 amino acids. The germline gives CDR1 GTSNPN, CDR2 SVGIG (reference sequence). This chain's CDR3 is CAWRPINTGGNTEAFF. The CDR3 coding sequence is TGTGCCTGGAGACCTATTAATACAGGGGGAAACACTGAAGCTTTCTTT.

The chain uses TRBV9 and TRBJ1-2; possibly TRBD1 for D (6 bases). The V and J ends lost 1 base and 8 bases respectively, with 24 bases between them. CDR1 and CDR2 from the germline V gene are SGDLS and YYNGEE. The length of the CDR3 is 17 residues. CDR3 residues: CASSVTSTNPGALGYTF. The CDR3 region has the DNA TGTGCCAGCAGCGTAACCTCTACGAATCCAGGGGCTCTGGGCTACACCTTC.

This chain uses TRBV5-6 with TRBJ2-2; 7 nucleotides line up with TRBD2. This CDR3 spans 16 amino acids. Germline V CDR1 and CDR2: SGHDT, YYEEEE. The V gene end was trimmed by 2 bases and the J gene end by 4 bases; junction bases not matched to a gene: 8. The DNA for the CDR3 is TGTGCCAGCAGCTTATACGCGGGGGTAATCACCGGGGAGCTGTTTTTT. It codes for CASSLYAGVITGELFF.

The chain has TRBV18 and TRBJ2-5; 7 bases align to TRBD1. The V and J ends lost 3 bases and 5 bases, in that order; junction bases with no gene match: 6. This CDR3 is built from 14 residues. Germline loops: CDR1 KGHSH, CDR2 LQKENI. CDR3 amino acids: CASSPRDSGETQYF. In DNA, the CDR3 is TGTGCCAGCTCACCCAGGGACAGTGGGGAGACCCAGTACTTC.

This clone has only a few counts. This CDR3 reads CASSYPPWSNQPQHF. The CDR3 bases are TGTGCCAGCAGTTACCCACCCTGGAGCAATCAGCCCCAGCATTTT. This chain uses TRBV6-6 with TRBJ1-5; D gene ambiguous. The CDR3 has 15 amino acids. V gave up 2 bases and J gave up 1 base, with 9 bases separating them. The germline V gene encodes CDR1 MNHNY and CDR2 SVGAGI (reference sequence).

This clone was seen only a few times. This chain links TRBV6-5 with TRBJ2-2; TRBD1 might be the D (6 bases). The CDR3 covers 15 residues. The V gene lost 6 bases and the J gene lost 4 bases, with 15 bases spanning the gap. Germline lookup yields CDR1 MNHEY and CDR2 SVGAGI. CDR3 sequence reads: CASSAQATGTGELFF. The CDR3 DNA sequence: TGTGCCAGCAGCGCCCAGGCGACAGGCACCGGGGAGCTGTTTTTT.

J is TRBJ1-2 and V is TRBV30; D gene uncertain. The germline V gene encodes CDR1 GTSNPN and CDR2 SVGIG (reference sequence). Trimming left V 2 bases short and J 5 bases short, with 9 bases between. This CDR3 comprises 12 residues. The CDR3 DNA is TGTGCCTGGAGTCGGAGTGGGTATGGCTACACCTTC. Amino acids: CAWSRSGYGYTF.

V and J are TRBV6-6 and TRBJ2-7; D might be TRBD1 (6 bases). Trimming removed 2 bases at V and 7 bases at J, with 15 bases between. The CDR3 consists of 14 residues. Germline loops: CDR1 MNHNY, CDR2 SVGAGI (reference sequence). CDR3 loop: CASSYSGGQSEQYF. The DNA for the CDR3 is TGTGCCAGCAGTTACAGTGGGGGCCAGTCGGAGCAGTACTTC.

The chain employs TRBV6-5 and TRBJ1-2, with D possibly matching TRBD1 (5 bases). This CDR3 region has 14 residues. The V gene lost 6 bases and the J gene lost 4 bases, with 15 bases spanning the gap. Looked up from germline, CDR1 is MNHEY and CDR2 is SVGAGI. CDR3 loop: CASRSGTGSYGYTF. CDR3 DNA: TGTGCCAGCAGGTCGGGTACAGGATCCTATGGCTACACCTTC.

The gene calls are TRBV27 and TRBJ1-5; D might be TRBD1 (5 bases). Trimming pared 1 base from V and 6 bases from J, leaving 13 bases between. The CDR3 extends over 15 amino acids. CDR1 MNHEY and CDR2 SMNVEV come from the germline V gene (reference sequence). The DNA of the CDR3 is TGTGCCAGCAGTTTATTTTGGCAGGGACGTCAGCCCCAGCATTTT. It encodes CASSLFWQGRQPQHF.

This sequence joins TRBV5-4 and TRBJ2-7, with 14 bases aligning to TRBD2. Germline values: CDR1 SGHNT, CDR2 YYREEE (reference sequence). The CDR3 length is 16 residues. After removal of 0 bases from V and 5 bases from J, the junction contained 4 bases not matched to a gene. The CDR3 DNA follows: TGTGCCAGCAGCTTGGGGACTAGCGGGGGGTTGGACGAGCAGTACTTC. This translates into CASSLGTSGGLDEQYF.

Only one count was recorded for this clone. The chain joins TRBV5-4 to TRBJ1-2, with TRBD1 matching over 12 bases. Losses at the gene ends were 2 bases for V and 7 bases for J; bases not matched to a gene: 3. CDR1 and CDR2 (germline): SGHNT, YYREEE (reference sequence). The CDR3 extends over 14 amino acids. This chain's CDR3 is CASSLPGQGAGYTF. The CDR3 DNA is TGTGCCAGCAGCTTACCGGGACAGGGGGCTGGCTACACCTTC.